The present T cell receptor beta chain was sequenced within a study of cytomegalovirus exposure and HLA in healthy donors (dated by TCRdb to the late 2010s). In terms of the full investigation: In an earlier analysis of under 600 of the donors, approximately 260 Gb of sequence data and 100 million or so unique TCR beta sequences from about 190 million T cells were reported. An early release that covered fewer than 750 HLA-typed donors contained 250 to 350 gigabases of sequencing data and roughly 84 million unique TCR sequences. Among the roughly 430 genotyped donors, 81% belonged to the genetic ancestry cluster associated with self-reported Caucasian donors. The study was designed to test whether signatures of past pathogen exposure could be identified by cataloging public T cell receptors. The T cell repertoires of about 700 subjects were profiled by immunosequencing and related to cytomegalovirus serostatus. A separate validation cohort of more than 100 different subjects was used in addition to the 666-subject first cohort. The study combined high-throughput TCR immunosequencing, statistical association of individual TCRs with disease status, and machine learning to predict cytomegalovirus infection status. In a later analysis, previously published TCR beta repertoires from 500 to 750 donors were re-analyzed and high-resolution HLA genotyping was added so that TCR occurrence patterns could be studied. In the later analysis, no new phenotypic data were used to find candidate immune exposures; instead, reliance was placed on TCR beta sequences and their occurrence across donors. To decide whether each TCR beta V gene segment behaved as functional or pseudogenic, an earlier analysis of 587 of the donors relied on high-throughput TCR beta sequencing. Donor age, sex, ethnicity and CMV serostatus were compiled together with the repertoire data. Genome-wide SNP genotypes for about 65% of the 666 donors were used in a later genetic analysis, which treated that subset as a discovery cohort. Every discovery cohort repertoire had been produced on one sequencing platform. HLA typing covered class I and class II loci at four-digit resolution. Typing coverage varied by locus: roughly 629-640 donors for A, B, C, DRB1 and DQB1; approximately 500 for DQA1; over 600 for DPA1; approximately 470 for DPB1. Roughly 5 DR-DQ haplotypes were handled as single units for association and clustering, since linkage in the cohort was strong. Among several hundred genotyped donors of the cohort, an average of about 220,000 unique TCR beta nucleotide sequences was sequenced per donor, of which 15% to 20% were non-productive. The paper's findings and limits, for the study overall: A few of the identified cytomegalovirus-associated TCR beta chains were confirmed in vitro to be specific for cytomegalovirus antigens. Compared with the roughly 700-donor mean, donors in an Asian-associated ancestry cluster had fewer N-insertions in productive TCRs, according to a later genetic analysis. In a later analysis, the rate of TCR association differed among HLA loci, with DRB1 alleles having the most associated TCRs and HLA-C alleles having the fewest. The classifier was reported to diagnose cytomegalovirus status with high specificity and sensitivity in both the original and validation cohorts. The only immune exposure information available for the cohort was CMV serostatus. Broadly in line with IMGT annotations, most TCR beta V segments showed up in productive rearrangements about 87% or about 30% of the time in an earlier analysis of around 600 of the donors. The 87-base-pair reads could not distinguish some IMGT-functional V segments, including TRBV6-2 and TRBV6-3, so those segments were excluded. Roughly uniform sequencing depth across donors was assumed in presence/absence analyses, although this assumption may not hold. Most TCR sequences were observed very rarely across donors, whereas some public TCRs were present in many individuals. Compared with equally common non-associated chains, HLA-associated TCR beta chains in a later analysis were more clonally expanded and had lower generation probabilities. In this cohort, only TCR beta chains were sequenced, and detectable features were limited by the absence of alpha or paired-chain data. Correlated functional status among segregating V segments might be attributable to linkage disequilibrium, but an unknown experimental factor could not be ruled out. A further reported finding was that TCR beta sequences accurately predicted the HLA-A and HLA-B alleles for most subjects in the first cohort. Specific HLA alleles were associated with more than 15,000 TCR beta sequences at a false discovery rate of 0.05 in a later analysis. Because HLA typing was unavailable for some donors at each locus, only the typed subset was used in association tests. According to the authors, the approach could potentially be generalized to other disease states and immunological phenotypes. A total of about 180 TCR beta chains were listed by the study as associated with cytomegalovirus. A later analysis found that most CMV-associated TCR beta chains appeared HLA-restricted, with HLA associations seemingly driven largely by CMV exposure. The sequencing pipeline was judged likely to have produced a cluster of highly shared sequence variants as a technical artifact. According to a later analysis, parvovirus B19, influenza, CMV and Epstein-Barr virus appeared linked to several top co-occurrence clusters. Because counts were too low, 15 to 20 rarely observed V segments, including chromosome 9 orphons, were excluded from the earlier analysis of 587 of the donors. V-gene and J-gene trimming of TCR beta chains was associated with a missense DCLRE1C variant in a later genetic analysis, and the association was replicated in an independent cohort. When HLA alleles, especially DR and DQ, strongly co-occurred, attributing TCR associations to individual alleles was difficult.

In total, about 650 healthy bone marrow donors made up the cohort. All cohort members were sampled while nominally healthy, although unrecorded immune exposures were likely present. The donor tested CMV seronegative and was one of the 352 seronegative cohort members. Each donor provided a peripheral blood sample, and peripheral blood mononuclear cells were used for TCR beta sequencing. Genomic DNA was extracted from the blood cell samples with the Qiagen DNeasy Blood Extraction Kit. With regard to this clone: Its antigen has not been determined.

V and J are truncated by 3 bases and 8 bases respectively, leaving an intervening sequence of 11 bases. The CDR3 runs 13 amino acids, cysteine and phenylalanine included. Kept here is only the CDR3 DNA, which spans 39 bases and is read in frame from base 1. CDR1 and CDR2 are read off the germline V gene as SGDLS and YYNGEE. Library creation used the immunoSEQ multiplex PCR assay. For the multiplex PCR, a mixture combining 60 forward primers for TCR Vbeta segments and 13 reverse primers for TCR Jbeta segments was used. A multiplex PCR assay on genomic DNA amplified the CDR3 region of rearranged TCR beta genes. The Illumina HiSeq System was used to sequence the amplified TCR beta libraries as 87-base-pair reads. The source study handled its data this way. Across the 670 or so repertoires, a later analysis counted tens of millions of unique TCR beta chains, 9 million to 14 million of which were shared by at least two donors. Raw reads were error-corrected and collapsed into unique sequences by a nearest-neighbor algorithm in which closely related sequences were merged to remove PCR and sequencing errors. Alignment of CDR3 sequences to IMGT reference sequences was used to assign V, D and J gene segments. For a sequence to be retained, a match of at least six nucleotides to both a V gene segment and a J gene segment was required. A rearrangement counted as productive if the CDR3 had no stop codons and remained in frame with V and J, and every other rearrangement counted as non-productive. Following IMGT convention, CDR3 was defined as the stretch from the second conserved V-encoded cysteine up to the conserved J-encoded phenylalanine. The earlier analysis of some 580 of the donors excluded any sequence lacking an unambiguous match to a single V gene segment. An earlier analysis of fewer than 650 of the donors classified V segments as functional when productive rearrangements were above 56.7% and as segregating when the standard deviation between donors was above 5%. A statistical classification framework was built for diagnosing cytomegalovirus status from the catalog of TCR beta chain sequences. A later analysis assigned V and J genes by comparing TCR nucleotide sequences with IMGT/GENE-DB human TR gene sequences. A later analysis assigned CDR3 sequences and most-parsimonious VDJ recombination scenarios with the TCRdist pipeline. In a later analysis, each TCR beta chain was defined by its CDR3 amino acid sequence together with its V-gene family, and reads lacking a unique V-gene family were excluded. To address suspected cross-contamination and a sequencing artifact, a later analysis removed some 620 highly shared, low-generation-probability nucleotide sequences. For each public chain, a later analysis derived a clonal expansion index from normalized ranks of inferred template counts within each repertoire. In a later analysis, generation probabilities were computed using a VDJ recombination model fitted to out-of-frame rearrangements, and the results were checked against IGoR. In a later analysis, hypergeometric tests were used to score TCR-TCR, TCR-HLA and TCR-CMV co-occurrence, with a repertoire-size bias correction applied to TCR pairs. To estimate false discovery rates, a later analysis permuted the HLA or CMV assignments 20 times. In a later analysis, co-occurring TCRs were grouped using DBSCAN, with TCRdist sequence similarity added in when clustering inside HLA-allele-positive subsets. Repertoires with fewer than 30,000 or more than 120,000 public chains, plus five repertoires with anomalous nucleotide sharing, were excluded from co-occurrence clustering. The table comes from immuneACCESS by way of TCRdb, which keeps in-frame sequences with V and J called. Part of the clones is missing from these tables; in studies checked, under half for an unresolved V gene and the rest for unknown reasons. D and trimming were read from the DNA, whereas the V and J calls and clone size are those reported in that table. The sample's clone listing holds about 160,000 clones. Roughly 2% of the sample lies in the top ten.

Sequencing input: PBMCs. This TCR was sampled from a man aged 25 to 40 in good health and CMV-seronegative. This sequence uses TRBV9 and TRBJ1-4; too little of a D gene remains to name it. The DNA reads TGTGCCAGCAGCGCTGATTCGGGGGAAAAACTGTTTTTT. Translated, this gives CASSADSGEKLFF.